This T cell receptor beta chain comes out of a study of T cell responses to AZD1222 COVID-19 vaccine. The CDR3 spans 16 residues. V was pared by 3 bases and J by 5 bases, with 9 bases of the junction left unmatched. Germline CDR1 reads LGHDT; CDR2 reads YNNKEL (reference sequence). Data came from immunoSEQ multiplex PCR; TCRdb stores just in-frame clones and leaves some out. The sample lists about 35,000 clones, around 84% occurring once. J is TRBJ2-7 and V is TRBV3-1 (or the pseudogene TRBV3-2); 11 bases are a match to TRBD2. This clonotype was obtained from an adult who received the AZD1222 COVID-19 vaccine. The source was peripheral blood, collected 28 days after the second AZD1222 dose. CDR3 in DNA: TGTGCCAGCAGCCAGAGAATAGCGGGGGGGCCTCACGAGCAGTACTTC. It encodes CASSQRIAGGPHEQYF.